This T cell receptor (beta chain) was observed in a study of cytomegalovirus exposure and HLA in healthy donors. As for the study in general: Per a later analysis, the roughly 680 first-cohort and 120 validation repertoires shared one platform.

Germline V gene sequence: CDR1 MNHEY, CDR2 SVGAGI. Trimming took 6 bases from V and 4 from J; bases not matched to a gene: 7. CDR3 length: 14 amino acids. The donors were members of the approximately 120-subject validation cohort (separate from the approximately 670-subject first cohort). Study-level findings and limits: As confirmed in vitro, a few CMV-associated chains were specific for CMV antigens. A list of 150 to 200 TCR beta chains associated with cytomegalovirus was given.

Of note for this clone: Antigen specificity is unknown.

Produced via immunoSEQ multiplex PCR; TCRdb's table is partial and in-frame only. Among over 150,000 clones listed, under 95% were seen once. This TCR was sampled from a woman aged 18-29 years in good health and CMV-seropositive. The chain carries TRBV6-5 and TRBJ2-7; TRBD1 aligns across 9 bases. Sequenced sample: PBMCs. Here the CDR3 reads CASSPRDRVYEQYF. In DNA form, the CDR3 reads TGTGCCAGCAGCCCCCGGGACAGGGTTTACGAGCAGTACTTC.